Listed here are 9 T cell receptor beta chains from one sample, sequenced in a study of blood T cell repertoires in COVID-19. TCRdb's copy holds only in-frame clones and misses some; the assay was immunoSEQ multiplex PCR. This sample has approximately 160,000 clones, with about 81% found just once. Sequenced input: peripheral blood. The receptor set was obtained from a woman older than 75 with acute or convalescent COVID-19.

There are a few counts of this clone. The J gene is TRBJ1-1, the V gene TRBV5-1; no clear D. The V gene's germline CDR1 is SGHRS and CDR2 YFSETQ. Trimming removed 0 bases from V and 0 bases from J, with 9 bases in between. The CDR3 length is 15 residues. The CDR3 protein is CASSLGPGMNTEAFF. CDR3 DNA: TGCGCCAGCAGCTTGGGGCCAGGAATGAACACTGAAGCTTTCTTT.

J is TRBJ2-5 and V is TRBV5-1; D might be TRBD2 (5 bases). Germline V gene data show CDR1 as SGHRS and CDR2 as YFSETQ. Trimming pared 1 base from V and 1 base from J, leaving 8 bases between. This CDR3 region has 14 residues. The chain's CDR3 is CASSLLGLQETQYF. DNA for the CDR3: TGCGCCAGCAGCTTGTTAGGACTCCAAGAGACCCAGTACTTC.

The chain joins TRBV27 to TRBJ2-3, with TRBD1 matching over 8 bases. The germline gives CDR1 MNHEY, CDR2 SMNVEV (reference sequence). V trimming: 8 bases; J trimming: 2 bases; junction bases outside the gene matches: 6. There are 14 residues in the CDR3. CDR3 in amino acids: CASGWTGPTDTQYF. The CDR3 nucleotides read TGTGCCAGCGGATGGACAGGGCCCACAGATACGCAGTATTTT.

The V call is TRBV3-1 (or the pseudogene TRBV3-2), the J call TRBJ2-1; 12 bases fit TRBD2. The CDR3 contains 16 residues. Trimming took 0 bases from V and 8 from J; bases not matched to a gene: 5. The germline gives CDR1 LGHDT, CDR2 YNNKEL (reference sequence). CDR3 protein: CASSQEKTSGRHEQFF. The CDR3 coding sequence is TGTGCCAGCAGCCAAGAAAAGACTAGCGGGAGACATGAGCAGTTCTTC.

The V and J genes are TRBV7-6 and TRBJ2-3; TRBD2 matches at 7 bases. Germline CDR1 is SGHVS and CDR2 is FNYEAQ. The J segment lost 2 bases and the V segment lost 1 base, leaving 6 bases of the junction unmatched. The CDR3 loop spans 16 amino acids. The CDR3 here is CASSLEISGTTDTQYF. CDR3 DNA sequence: TGTGCCAGCAGCTTAGAGATCAGCGGGACCACAGATACGCAGTATTTT.

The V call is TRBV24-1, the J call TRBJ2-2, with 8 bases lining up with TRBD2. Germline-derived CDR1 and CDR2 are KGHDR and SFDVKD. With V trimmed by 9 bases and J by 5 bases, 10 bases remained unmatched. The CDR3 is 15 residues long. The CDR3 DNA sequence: TGTGCCACCGCCTCGAGCGGGAGAGTAACCGGGGAGCTGTTTTTT. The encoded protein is CATASSGRVTGELFF.

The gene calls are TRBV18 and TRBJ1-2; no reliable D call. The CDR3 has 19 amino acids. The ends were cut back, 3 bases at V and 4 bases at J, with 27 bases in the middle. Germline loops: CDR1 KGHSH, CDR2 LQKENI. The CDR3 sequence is CASSPSNVRGVTLTYGYTF. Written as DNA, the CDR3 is TGTGCCAGCTCACCCTCGAACGTGCGCGGGGTCACCCTCACCTATGGCTACACCTTC.

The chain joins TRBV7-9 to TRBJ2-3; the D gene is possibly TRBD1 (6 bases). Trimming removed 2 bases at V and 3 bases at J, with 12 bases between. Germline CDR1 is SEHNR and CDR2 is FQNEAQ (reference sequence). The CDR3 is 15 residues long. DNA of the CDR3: TGTGCCAGCAGCTTACCGGGACACAAGACAGATACGCAGTATTTT. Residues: CASSLPGHKTDTQYF.

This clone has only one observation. CDR3: CASSFLLAGSTLYNEQFF. The CDR3 DNA follows: TGTGCCAGCAGCTTTCTACTAGCGGGGTCGACCTTATACAATGAGCAGTTCTTC. The chain recombines TRBV11-2 with TRBJ2-1; TRBD2 aligns across 10 bases. V lost 3 bases and J lost 4; bases outside the gene matches: 12. This CDR3 has 18 amino acids. The V gene's germline CDR1 is SGHAT and CDR2 FQNNGV.